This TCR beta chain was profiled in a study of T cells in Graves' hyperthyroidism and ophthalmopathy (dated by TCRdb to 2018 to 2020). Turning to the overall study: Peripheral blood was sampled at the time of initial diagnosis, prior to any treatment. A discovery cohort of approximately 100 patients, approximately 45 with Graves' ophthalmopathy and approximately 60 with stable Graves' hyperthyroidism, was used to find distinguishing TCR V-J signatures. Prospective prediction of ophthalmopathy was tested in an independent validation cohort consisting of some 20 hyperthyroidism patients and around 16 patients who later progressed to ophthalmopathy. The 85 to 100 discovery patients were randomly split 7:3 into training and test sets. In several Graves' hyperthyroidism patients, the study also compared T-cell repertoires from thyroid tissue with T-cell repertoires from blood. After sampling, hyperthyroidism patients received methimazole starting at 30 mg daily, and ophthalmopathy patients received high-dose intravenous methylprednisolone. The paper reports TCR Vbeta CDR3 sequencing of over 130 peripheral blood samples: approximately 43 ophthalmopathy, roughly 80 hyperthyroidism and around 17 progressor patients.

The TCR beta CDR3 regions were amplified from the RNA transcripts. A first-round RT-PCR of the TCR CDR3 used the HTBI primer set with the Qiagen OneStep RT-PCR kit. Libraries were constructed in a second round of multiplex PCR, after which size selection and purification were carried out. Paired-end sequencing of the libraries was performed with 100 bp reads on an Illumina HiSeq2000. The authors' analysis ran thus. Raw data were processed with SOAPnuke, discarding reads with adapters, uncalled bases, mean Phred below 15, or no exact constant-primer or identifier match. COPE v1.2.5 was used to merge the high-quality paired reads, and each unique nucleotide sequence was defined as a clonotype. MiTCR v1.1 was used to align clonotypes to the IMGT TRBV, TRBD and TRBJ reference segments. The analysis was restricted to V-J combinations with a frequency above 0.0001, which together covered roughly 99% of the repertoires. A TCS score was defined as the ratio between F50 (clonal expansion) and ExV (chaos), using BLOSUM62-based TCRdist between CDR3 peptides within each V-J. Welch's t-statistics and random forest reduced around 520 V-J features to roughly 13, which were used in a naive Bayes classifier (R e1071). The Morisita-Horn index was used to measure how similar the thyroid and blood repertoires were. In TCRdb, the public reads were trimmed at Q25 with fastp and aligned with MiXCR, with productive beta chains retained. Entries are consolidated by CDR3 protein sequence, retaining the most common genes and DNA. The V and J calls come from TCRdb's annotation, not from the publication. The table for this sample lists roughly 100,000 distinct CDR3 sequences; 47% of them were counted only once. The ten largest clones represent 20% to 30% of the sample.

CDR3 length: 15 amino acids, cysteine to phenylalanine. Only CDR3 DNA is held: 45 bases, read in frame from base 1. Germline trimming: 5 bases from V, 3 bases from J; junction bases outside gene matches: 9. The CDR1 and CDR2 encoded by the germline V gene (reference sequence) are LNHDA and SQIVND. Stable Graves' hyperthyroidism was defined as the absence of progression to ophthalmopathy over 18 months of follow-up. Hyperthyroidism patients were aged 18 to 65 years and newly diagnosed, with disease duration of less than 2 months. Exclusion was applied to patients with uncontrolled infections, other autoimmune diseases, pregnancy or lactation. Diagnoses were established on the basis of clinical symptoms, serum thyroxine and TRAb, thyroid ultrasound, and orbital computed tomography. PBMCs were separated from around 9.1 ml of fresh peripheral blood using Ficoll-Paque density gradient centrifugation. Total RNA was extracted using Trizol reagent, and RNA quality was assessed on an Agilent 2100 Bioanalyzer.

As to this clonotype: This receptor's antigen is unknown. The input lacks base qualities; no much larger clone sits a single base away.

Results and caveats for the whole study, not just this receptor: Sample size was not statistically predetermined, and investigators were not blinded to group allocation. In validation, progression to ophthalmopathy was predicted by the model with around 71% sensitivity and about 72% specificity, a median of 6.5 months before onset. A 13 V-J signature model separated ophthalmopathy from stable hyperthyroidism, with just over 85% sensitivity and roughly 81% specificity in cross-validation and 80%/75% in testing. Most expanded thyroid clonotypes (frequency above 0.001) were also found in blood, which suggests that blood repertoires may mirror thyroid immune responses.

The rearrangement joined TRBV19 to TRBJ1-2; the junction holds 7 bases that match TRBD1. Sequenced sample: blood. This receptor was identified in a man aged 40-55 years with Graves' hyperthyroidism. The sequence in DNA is TGTGCCAGTAGTCTCTCTAGGACAGGATACTATGGCTACACCTTC. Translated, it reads CASSLSRTGYYGYTF.